One sample yielded the 3 T cell receptor beta chains listed below, sequenced in a study of cytomegalovirus exposure and HLA in healthy donors. With 60 Vbeta and 13 Jbeta primers, the PCR was carried out. Method: immunoSEQ multiplex PCR; TCRdb's copy keeps in-frame clones and lacks some. In total, the table holds roughly 200,000 clones. The source material was PBMCs. The receptors originated from a girl aged 2 to 10 in good health and CMV-seropositive.

CDR3 DNA: TGTGCCTGGAGTGTACGGGGGGTTGGCAATCAGCCCCAGCATTTT. It encodes CAWSVRGVGNQPQHF. The chain joins TRBV30 to TRBJ1-5; D possibly corresponds to TRBD1 (5 bases). This CDR3 is built from 15 residues. The germline V and J ends were trimmed by 0 bases and 2 bases, with 11 bases remaining between them. Germline-derived CDR1 and CDR2 are GTSNPN and SVGIG (reference sequence).

The chain has TRBV11-1 and TRBJ2-7; D possibly corresponds to TRBD1 (8 bases). CDR3 size: 14 residues. V was clipped by 5 bases and J by 7 bases, with 18 bases between them. CDR1 SGHAT and CDR2 FQDESV come from the germline V gene (reference sequence). The CDR3 coding sequence is TGTGCCAGCAGCGGTGACAGGGGACTACGGGAGCAGTACTTC. Its translation is CASSGDRGLREQYF.

The CDR3, as DNA: TGTGCCAGCAGTCCCGGGACCGGGGGGACCCAGTACTTC. The encoded protein is CASSPGTGGTQYF. The chain joins TRBV28 to TRBJ2-5, with D perhaps matching TRBD2 (6 bases). The germline V gene encodes CDR1 MDHEN and CDR2 SYDVKM. This CDR3 has 13 residues. The germline V and J ends were trimmed by 5 bases and 7 bases, with 14 bases remaining between them.